These 2 T cell receptor beta chains were sequenced from one sample in a study of blood T cell repertoires in COVID-19. Method: immunoSEQ multiplex PCR; TCRdb's copy keeps in-frame clones and lacks some. Here the sample spans 300,000 to 350,000 clones, approximately 90% being singletons. Sample: peripheral blood. The receptors come from a man in his thirties or forties with COVID-19, enrolled during active disease.

The CDR3 reads CASARGYTGELFF. In DNA form, the CDR3 reads TGCGCCAGCGCTAGGGGCTACACCGGGGAGCTGTTTTTT. The rearrangement uses TRBV4-1 and TRBJ2-2, with D perhaps matching TRBD1 (5 bases). This CDR3 has 13 amino acids. Deletions cut 8 bases from V and 3 bases from J, with 10 bases between. The germline gives CDR1 MGHRA, CDR2 YSYEKL.

This chain joins TRBV7-2 and TRBJ2-7; 7 bases match TRBD1. CDR3 length equals 14 residues. V lost 1 base to trimming and J lost 6 bases; unmatched junction nucleotides: 6. Germline lookup yields CDR1 SGHTA and CDR2 FQGNSA. The CDR3 loop reads CASSLVDQGVEQYF. The CDR3 region has the DNA TGTGCCAGCAGCTTAGTGGACCAGGGGGTCGAGCAGTACTTC.